Listed here is a single TCR beta chain. The data derive from a study of blood T cell repertoires in COVID-19. In the original analysis: Amplification of reference gene primers was used by the study to estimate nucleated cell counts. Method: immunoSEQ multiplex PCR; TCRdb's copy keeps in-frame clones and lacks some. That table gives V, J and clone size, and the DNA gave D and trimming. The sample carries about 210,000 clones, 65% to 85% recorded once. J was trimmed by 5 bases and V by 7 bases; bases with no gene match: 15. Germline V gene lookup returns CDR1 SGDLS and CDR2 YYNGEE. The CDR3 is 16 residues long.

The source of this sequence is a man over 45 with active or convalescent COVID-19. The sequenced sample consisted of peripheral blood. This chain uses TRBV9 with TRBJ1-1; 9 bases fit TRBD1. This CDR3 is CASGAGTGGAETEAFF. As DNA, the CDR3 is TGTGCCAGCGGGGCTGGAACAGGGGGCGCGGAGACTGAAGCTTTCTTT.